The T cell receptor (beta chain) under discussion was sequenced for a study of blood T cells in healthy people across ages. A second PCR, run for about 7 to 11 cycles, used a sample-barcoded 5' primer plus a J-beta primer mix. Each CDR3 protein is one row after TCRdb ran MiXCR on the 5' RACE reads. The sample yields roughly 800,000 distinct CDR3 sequences, over 45% seen once. The sequencing input was blood. The sequence was obtained from a man aged 30 to 39 in good health.

CDR3 sequence reads: CASSIRGYNYGYTF. CDR3 nucleotide sequence: TGTGCCAGCAGTATAAGGGGTTATAACTATGGCTACACCTTC. The chain links TRBV6-5 to TRBJ1-2; perhaps TRBD1 as D (5 bases). Trimming left V 5 bases short and J 1 base short, with 11 bases between. The germline gives CDR1 MNHEY, CDR2 SVGAGI. This CDR3 spans 14 amino acids.